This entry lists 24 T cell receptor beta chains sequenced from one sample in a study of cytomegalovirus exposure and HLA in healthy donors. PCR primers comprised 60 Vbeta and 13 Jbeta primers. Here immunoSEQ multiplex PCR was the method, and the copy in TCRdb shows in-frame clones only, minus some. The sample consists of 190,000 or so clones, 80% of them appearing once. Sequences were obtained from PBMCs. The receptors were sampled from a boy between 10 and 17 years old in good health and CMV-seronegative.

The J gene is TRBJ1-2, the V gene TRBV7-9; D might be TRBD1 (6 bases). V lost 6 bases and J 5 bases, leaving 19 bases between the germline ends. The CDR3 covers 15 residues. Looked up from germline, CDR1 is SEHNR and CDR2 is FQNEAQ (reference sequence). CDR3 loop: CASSHGGGLGYGYTF. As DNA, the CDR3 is TGTGCCAGCAGTCACGGGGGGGGCCTTGGGTATGGCTACACCTTC. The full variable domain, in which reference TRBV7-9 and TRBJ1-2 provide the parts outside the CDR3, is DTGVSQNPRHKITKRGQNVTFRCDPISEHNRLYWYRQTLGQGPEFLTYFQNEAQLEKSRLLSDRFSAERPKGSFSTLEIQRTEQGDSAMYLCASSHGGGLGYGYTFGSGTRLTVV.

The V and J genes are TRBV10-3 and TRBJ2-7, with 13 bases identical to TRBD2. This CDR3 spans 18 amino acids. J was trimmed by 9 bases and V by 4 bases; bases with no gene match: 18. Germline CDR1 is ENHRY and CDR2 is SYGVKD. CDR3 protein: CAISGPPGLAGLPGSQYF. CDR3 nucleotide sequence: TGTGCCATCAGTGGTCCCCCGGGACTAGCGGGATTACCCGGCTCGCAGTACTTC.

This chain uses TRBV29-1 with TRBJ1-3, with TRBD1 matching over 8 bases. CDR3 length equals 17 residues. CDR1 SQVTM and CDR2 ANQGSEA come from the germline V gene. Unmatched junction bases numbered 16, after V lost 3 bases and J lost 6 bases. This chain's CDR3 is CSVDTDRERTEPNTIYF. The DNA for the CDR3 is TGCAGCGTTGATACGGACAGGGAAAGGACTGAACCAAACACCATATATTTT.

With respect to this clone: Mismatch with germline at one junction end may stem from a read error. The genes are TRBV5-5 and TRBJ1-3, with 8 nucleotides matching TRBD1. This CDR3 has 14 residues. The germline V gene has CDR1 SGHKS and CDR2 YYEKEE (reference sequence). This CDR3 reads CASSKGTGGSTIYF. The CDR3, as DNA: TGTGCCAGCAGCAAAGGGACAGGCGGAAGCACCATATATTTT.

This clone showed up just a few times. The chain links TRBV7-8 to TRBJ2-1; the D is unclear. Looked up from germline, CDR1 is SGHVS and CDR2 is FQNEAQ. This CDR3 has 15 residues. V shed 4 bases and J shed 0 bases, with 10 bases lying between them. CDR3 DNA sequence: TGTGCCAGCAGCTCGGCGACAAGCTCCTACAATGAGCAGTTCTTC. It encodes CASSSATSSYNEQFF.

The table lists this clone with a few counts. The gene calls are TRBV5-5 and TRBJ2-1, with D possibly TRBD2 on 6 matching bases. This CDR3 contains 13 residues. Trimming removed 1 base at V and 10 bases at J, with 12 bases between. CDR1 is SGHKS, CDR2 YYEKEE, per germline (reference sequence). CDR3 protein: CASSLFGEEEQFF. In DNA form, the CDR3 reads TGTGCCAGCAGCTTGTTTGGGGAGGAGGAGCAGTTCTTC. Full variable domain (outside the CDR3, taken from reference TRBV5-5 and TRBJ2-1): DAGVTQSPTHLIKTRGQQVTLRCSPISGHKSVSWYQQVLGQGPQFIFQYYEKEERGRGNFPDRFSARQFPNYSSELNVNALLLGDSALYLCASSLFGEEEQFFGPGTRLTVL.

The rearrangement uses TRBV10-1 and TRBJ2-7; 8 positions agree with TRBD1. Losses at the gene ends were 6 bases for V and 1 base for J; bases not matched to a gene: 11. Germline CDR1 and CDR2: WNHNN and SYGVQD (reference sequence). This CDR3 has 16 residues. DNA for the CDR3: TGCGCCAGCAGGGGGAACGGACAGGGTAAGTCCTACGAGCAGTACTTC. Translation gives CASRGNGQGKSYEQYF.

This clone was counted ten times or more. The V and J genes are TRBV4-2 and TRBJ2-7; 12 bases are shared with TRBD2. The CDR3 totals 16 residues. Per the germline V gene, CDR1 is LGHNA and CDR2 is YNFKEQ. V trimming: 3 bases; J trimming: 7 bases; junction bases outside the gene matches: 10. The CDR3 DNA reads TGTGCCAGCAGCCAGGACCCTAGCGGGGGGGCGGGAGAGCAGTACTTC. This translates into CASSQDPSGGAGEQYF.

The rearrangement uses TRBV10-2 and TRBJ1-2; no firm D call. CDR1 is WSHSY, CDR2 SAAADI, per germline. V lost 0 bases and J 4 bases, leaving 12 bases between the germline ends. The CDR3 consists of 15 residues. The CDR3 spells CASSESKKSPYGYTF. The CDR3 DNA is TGCGCCAGCAGTGAGTCGAAAAAGAGCCCCTATGGCTACACCTTC.

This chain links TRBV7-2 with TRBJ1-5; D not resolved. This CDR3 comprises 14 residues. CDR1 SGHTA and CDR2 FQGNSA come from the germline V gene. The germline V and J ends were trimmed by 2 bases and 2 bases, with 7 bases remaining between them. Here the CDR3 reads CASSLTFGNQPQHF. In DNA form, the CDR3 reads TGTGCCAGCAGCTTAACTTTCGGCAATCAGCCCCAGCATTTT.

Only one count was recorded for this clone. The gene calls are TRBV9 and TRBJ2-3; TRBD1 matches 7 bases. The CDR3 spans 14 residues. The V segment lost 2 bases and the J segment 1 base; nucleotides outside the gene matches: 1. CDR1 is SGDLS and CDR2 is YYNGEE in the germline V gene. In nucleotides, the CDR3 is TGTGCCAGCAGCGTTCAGGGGGGCACAGATACGCAGTATTTT. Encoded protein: CASSVQGGTDTQYF.

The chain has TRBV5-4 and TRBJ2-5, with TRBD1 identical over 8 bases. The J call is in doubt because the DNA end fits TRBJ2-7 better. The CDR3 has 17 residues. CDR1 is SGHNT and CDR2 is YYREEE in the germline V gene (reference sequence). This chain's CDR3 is CASSSLGADRDPYEQYF. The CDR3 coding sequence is TGTGCCAGCAGCTCCCTCGGGGCGGACAGGGACCCCTACGAGCAGTACTTC.

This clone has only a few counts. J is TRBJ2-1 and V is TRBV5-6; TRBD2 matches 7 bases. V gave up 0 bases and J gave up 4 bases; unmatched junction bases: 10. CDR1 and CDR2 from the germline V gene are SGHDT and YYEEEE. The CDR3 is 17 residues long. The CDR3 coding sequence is TGTGCCAGCAGCTTGGCCTTGGCGGGAGCAACGTACAATGAGCAGTTCTTC. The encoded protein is CASSLALAGATYNEQFF.

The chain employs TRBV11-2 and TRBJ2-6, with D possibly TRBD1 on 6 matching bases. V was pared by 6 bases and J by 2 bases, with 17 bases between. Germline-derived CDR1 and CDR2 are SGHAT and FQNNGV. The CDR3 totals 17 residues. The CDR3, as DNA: TGTGCCAGCAGACGAGGACAGTCCCCCACTGGGGCCAACGTCCTGACTTTC. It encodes CASRRGQSPTGANVLTF.

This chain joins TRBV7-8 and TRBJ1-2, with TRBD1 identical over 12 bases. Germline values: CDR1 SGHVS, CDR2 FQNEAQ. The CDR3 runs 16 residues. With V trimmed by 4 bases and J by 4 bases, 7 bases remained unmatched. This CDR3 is CASSSGTGGASYGYTF. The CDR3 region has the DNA TGTGCCAGCAGCTCAGGGACAGGGGGCGCTTCCTATGGCTACACCTTC.

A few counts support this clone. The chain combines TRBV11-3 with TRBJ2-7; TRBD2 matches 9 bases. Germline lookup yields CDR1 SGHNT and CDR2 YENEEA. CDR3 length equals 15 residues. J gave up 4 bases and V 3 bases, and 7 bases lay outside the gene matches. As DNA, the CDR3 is TGTGCCAGCAGCTTTATAGCGGGAGTGGGGTACGAGCAGTACTTC. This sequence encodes CASSFIAGVGYEQYF.

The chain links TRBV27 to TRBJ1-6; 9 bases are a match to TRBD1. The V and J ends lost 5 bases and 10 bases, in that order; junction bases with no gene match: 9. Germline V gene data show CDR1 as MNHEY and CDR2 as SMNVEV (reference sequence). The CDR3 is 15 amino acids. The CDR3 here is CASSLLGQGYSPLHF. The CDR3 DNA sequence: TGTGCCAGCAGTCTGCTAGGACAGGGGTACTCACCCCTCCACTTT.

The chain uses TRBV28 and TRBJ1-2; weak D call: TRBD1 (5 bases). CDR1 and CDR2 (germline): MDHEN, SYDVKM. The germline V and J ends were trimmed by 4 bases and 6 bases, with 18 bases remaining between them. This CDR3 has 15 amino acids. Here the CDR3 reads CASSSIGGVRNGYTF. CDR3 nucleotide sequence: TGTGCCAGCAGTTCCATCGGGGGGGTACGAAATGGCTACACCTTC.

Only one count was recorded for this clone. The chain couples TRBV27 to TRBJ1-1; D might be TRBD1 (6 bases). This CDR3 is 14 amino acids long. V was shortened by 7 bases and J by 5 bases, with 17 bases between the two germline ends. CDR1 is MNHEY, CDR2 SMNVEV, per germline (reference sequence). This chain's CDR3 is CASILRGGLTEAFF. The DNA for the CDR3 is TGTGCCAGCATCCTCCGGGGGGGGCTGACTGAAGCTTTCTTT.

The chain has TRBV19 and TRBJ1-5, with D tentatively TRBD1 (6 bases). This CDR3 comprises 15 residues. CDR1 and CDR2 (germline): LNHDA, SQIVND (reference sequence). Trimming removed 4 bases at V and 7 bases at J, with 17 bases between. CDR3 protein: CASSTGWQGQQPQHF. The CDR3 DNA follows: TGTGCCAGTAGTACCGGTTGGCAGGGGCAACAGCCCCAGCATTTT. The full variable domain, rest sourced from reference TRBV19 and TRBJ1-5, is DGGITQSPKYLFRKEGQNVTLSCEQNLNHDAMYWYRQDPGQGLRLIYYSQIVNDFQKGDIAEGYSVSREKKESFPLTVTSAQKNPTAFYLCASSTGWQGQQPQHFGDGTRLSIL.

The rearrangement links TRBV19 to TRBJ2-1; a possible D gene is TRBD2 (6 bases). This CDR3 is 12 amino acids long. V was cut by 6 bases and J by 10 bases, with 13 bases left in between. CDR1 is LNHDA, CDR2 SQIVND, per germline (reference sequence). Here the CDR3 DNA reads TGTGCCAGTAGAGTCGAGGGAGGCGAGCAGTTCTTC. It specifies CASRVEGGEQFF.

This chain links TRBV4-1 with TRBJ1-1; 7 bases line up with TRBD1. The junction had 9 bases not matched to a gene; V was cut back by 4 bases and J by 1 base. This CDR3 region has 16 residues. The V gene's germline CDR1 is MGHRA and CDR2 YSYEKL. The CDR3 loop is CASSPYRTGSNTEAFF. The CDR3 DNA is TGCGCCAGCAGCCCCTACCGGACAGGTTCGAACACTGAAGCTTTCTTT.

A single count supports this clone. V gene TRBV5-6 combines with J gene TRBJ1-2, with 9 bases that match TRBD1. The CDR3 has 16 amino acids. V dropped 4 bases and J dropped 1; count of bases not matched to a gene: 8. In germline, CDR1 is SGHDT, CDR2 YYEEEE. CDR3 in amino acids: CASSLNPGQGNYGYTF. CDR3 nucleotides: TGTGCCAGCAGCCTGAATCCGGGACAGGGTAACTATGGCTACACCTTC.

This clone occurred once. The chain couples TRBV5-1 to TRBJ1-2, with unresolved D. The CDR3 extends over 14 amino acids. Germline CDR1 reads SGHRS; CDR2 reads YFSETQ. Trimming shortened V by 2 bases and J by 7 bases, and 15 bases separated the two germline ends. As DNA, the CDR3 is TGCGCCAGCAGCTTCACAGATCCTAGCGCTGGCTACACCTTC. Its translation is CASSFTDPSAGYTF.